Following are 20 T cell receptor beta chains from one sample sequenced in a study of PD-1 blockade in mismatch repair-deficient tumors. Libraries were prepared by immunoSEQ multiplex PCR; TCRdb keeps only in-frame clonotypes and omits some of them. In the table there are approximately 40,000 clones, 70% to 80% of which are singletons. Material: peripheral blood, obtained 4 weeks after starting pembrolizumab. These TCRs come from an adult with mismatch repair-deficient cancer.

V is TRBV6-1 and J is TRBJ2-1; no firm D call. This CDR3 is 13 amino acids long. Trimming left V 4 bases short and J 5 bases short, with 9 bases between. From germline, CDR1 is MNHNS and CDR2 SASEGT. Here the CDR3 reads CASSAEENNEQFF. The CDR3 DNA follows: TGTGCCAGCAGTGCTGAAGAGAACAATGAGCAGTTCTTC.

This chain connects TRBV7-2 to TRBJ2-7; D gene uncertain. The germline V gene encodes CDR1 SGHTA and CDR2 FQGNSA. V lost 1 base and J 2 bases, leaving 12 bases between the germline ends. CDR3 length: 15 residues. The CDR3 is CASSLDRVKAYEQYF. Here the CDR3 DNA reads TGTGCCAGCAGCTTAGATCGGGTGAAAGCCTACGAGCAGTACTTC.

The chain recombines TRBV30 with TRBJ1-1; tentatively, D is TRBD1 (6 bases). Germline V lookup: CDR1 GTSNPN, CDR2 SVGIG (reference sequence). The CDR3 totals 13 residues. Trimming stripped 3 bases from V and 0 bases from J, with 8 bases between. The CDR3 reads CAWRGQLNTEAFF. The CDR3 bases are TGTGCCTGGAGGGGACAACTGAACACTGAAGCTTTCTTT.

The chain joins TRBV10-3 to TRBJ1-4, with D possibly matching TRBD1 (6 bases). The V and J ends lost 10 bases and 1 base respectively, with 10 bases between them. Germline CDR1 and CDR2: ENHRY and SYGVKD. The CDR3 loop spans 13 amino acids. DNA for the CDR3: TGTGCCACCCGGACAGAAACTAATGAAAAACTGTTTTTT. Protein sequence: CATRTETNEKLFF.

The V call is TRBV10-3, the J call TRBJ1-1; possibly TRBD1 for D (5 bases). Trimming took off 3 bases at V and 1 base at J, with 9 bases between the two ends. In germline, CDR1 is ENHRY, CDR2 SYGVKD. This CDR3 has 14 amino acids. This CDR3 is CAISEVGTNTEAFF. As DNA, the CDR3 is TGTGCCATCAGTGAAGTCGGGACGAACACTGAAGCTTTCTTT.

A few counts support this clone. The chain employs TRBV30 and TRBJ1-4; TRBD1 might be the D (5 bases). Germline CDR1 and CDR2: GTSNPN and SVGIG (reference sequence). This CDR3 region has 14 residues. V lost 1 base to trimming and J lost 8 bases, with 14 bases between them. The CDR3 here is CAWSDPRDREKLFF. In DNA form, the CDR3 reads TGTGCCTGGAGTGATCCCAGGGACCGAGAAAAACTGTTTTTT.

The rearrangement joins TRBV28 to TRBJ2-6; D gene unclear. Germline lookup yields CDR1 MDHEN and CDR2 SYDVKM. The V and J ends lost 6 bases and 12 bases respectively, with 12 bases between them. The CDR3 is 12 residues long. In DNA, the CDR3 is TGTGCCAGCAGCCGCTTCCAACCCGTCCTGACTTTC. Amino acids: CASSRFQPVLTF.

The chain recombines TRBV27 with TRBJ2-4; no reliable D call. Between the trimmed V and J ends, which lost 5 bases and 0 bases, there was a span of 8 bases. Germline loops: CDR1 MNHEY, CDR2 SMNVEV (reference sequence). CDR3 length: 14 residues. The CDR3 reads CASSRTLAKNIQYF. The CDR3 nucleotides are TGTGCCAGCAGTCGAACACTAGCCAAAAACATTCAGTACTTC.

The table lists this clone with a count of one. J is TRBJ1-2 and V is TRBV6-5, with a weak D call TRBD1 (6 bases). Germline assignment: CDR1 MNHEY and CDR2 SVGAGI. V dropped 7 bases and J dropped 4 bases, with 16 bases sitting between them. The CDR3 loop spans 14 amino acids. The CDR3 region has the DNA TGTGCCAGCATCCCCCGGGGGCCCTTCTATGGCTACACCTTC. This codes for CASIPRGPFYGYTF.

The V call is TRBV10-3, the J call TRBJ2-1; the D gene is possibly TRBD1 (5 bases). From germline, CDR1 is ENHRY and CDR2 SYGVKD. This CDR3 comprises 14 residues. V lost 5 bases, J lost 6 bases, and 14 bases lay in between. CDR3 nucleotides: TGTGCCATCAGTACTGACAGACCCCTCAATGAGCAGTTCTTC. The encoded protein is CAISTDRPLNEQFF.

V gene TRBV18 combines with J gene TRBJ2-3, with TRBD1 matching 7 bases. CDR3 length: 17 residues. The germline V gene has CDR1 KGHSH and CDR2 LQKENI. V gave up 3 bases and J gave up 0 bases; unmatched junction bases: 9. CDR3 DNA: TGTGCCAGCTCACCCGCCGGGACAGCTTATAGCACAGATACGCAGTATTTT. As protein: CASSPAGTAYSTDTQYF.

This clone has just one count. The genes are TRBV7-2 and TRBJ2-3; TRBD2 matches at 7 bases. The CDR3 contains 16 residues. The V segment lost 1 base and the J segment 6 bases; nucleotides outside the gene matches: 10. Germline lookup yields CDR1 SGHTA and CDR2 FQGNSA. CDR3 nucleotides: TGTGCCAGCAGCTTAGGGGGAGGGTCGGGTACGGATACGCAGTATTTT. Protein product: CASSLGGGSGTDTQYF.

The CDR3 here is CASSPPAGHEQFF. CDR3 sequence (DNA): TGTGCCAGCTCACCACCAGCCGGCCATGAGCAGTTCTTC. V is TRBV18 and J is TRBJ2-1; D is unclear. The V gene's germline CDR1 is KGHSH and CDR2 LQKENI. The CDR3 runs to 13 residues. V dropped 0 bases and J dropped 8 bases, with 8 bases sitting between them.

This clone has only one observation. This CDR3 reads CASSTDPATHNEQFF. The CDR3 DNA sequence: TGTGCCAGCAGTACTGACCCAGCCACACACAATGAGCAGTTCTTC. The chain couples TRBV6-5 to TRBJ2-1; no firm D call. The CDR3 has 15 residues. Trimming pared 5 bases from V and 5 bases from J, leaving 16 bases between. Germline loops: CDR1 MNHEY, CDR2 SVGAGI.

The chain recombines TRBV5-6 with TRBJ2-7; 10 bases are a match to TRBD1. Unmatched junction bases numbered 3, after V lost 3 bases and J lost 3 bases. The CDR3 is made up of 14 amino acids. Germline-derived CDR1 and CDR2 are SGHDT and YYEEEE. CDR3 DNA sequence: TGTGCCAGCAGCTACGGACAGGGGGGCTACGAGCAGTACTTC. Amino acid sequence: CASSYGQGGYEQYF.

The rearrangement links TRBV11-2 to TRBJ2-1; 11 positions match TRBD2. The ends lost 6 bases at V and 5 bases at J; junction bases unmatched: 6. The V gene's germline CDR1 is SGHAT and CDR2 FQNNGV. CDR3 length equals 15 residues. In DNA, the CDR3 is TGTGCCAGCAGTCCGGCTAGCGGGAGGCACAATGAGCAGTTCTTC. Encoded protein: CASSPASGRHNEQFF. Full variable domain (outside the CDR3, taken from reference TRBV11-2 and TRBJ2-1): EAGVAQSPRYKIIEKRQSVAFWCNPISGHATLYWYQQILGQGPKLLIQFQNNGVVDDSQLPKDRFSAERLKGVDSTLKIQPAKLEDSAVYLCASSPASGRHNEQFFGPGTRLTVL.

This rearrangement joins TRBV7-9 to TRBJ2-7; TRBD2 might be the D (6 bases). The V gene's germline CDR1 is SEHNR and CDR2 FQNEAQ (reference sequence). This CDR3 has 13 residues. V dropped 1 base and J dropped 7 bases, with 11 bases sitting between them. Here the CDR3 DNA reads TGTGCCAGCAGCTTAGTACAAGGGAGGGAGCAGTACTTC. Translated: CASSLVQGREQYF.

The CDR3 DNA follows: TGTGCCACCAGCAGCAGGGCGGGAGAGGCCACAGATACGCAGTATTTT. It translates to CATSSRAGEATDTQYF. The chain links TRBV15 to TRBJ2-3; 7 bases are shared with TRBD2. This CDR3 is 16 amino acids long. Germline CDR1 LNHNV, CDR2 YYDKDF (reference sequence). The V and J ends lost 3 bases and 2 bases, in that order; junction bases with no gene match: 8.

The chain uses TRBV11-2 and TRBJ2-1, with D possibly being TRBD1 (6 bases). V was clipped by 6 bases and J by 3 bases, with 15 bases between them. The CDR3 contains 15 residues. Germline-derived CDR1 and CDR2 are SGHAT and FQNNGV. CDR3 nucleotides: TGTGCCAGCAGTCGTCGGACAGACGGCTACAATGAGCAGTTCTTC. As protein: CASSRRTDGYNEQFF.

The chain uses TRBV12-5 and TRBJ1-3; D unclear. Trimming took off 4 bases at V and 1 base at J, with 14 bases between the two ends. There are 16 residues in the CDR3. Germline lookup yields CDR1 LGHNT and CDR2 FRNRAP. CDR3 sequence (DNA): TGTGCTAGTGGTTCCCAGAGGTTTGGGTCTGGAAACACCATATATTTT. Translation: CASGSQRFGSGNTIYF.